This T cell receptor beta chain originates from a study of T cell responses to AZD1222 COVID-19 vaccine. Study results and limitations: CD4 TCRs linked to vaccination spanned spike, dominating at 160-218 and 743-854.

Some clones are missing from TCRdb's copy, which holds only in-frame ones; the method was immunoSEQ multiplex PCR. The data contain around 130,000 clones, roughly nine tenths of them singletons. Details on this clone: The antigen is not known.

The CDR3 is made up of 14 amino acids. Germline lookup yields CDR1 SGHAT and CDR2 FQNNGV. V lost 5 bases to trimming and J lost 1 base, with 8 bases between them. The V gene is TRBV11-2, the J gene TRBJ1-4; unclear D gene. The sample in question was peripheral blood, obtained 28 days after the second AZD1222 dose. The clonotype was recovered from an adult who received the AZD1222 COVID-19 vaccine. The CDR3 sequence: CASSRYITNEKLFF. The CDR3 DNA is TGTGCCAGCAGCCGTTATATAACTAATGAAAAACTGTTTTTT.